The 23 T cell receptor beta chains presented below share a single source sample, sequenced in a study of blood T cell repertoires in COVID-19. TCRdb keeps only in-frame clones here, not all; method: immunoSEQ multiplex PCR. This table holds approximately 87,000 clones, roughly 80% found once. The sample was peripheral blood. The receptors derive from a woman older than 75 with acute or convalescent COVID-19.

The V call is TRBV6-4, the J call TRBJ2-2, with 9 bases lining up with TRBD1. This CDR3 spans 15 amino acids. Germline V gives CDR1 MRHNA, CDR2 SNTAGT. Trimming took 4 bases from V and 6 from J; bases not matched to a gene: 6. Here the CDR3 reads CASSVTGGFAGELFF. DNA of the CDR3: TGTGCCAGCAGTGTGACAGGGGGTTTCGCCGGGGAGCTGTTTTTT.

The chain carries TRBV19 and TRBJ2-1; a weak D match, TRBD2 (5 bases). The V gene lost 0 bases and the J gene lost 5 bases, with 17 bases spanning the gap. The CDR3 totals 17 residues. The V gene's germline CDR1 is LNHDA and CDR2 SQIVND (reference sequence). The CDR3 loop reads CASSIDRSGMRDNEQFF. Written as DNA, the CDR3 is TGTGCCAGTAGTATAGATCGTTCGGGGATGAGGGACAATGAGCAGTTCTTC.

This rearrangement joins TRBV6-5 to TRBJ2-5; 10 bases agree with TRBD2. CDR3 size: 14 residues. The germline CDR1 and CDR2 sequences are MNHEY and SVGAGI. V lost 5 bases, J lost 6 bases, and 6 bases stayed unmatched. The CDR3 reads CASSQSGGAQTQYF. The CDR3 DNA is TGTGCCAGCAGTCAAAGCGGGGGGGCGCAGACCCAGTACTTC.

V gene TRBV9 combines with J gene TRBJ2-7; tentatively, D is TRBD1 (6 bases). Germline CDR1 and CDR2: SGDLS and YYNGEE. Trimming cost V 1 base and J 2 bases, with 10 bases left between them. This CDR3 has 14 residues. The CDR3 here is CASSVYPGAYEQYF. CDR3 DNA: TGTGCCAGCAGCGTATATCCAGGGGCCTACGAGCAGTACTTC.

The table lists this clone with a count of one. The DNA for the CDR3 is TGTGCCAGCAGTGGCACACAGGGAGGGAGATTCGGGGAGCTGTTTTTT. This sequence encodes CASSGTQGGRFGELFF. The chain carries TRBV6-6 and TRBJ2-2, with D perhaps TRBD2 (7 bases). Trimming stripped 5 bases from V and 7 bases from J, with 20 bases between. Germline loops: CDR1 MNHNY, CDR2 SVGAGI (reference sequence). The CDR3 loop spans 16 amino acids.

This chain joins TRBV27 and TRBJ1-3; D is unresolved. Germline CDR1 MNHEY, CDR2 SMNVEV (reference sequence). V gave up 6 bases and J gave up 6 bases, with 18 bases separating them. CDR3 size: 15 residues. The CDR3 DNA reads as TGTGCCAGCAGCCACCTCCCACAGATACTAAACACCATATATTTT. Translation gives CASSHLPQILNTIYF.

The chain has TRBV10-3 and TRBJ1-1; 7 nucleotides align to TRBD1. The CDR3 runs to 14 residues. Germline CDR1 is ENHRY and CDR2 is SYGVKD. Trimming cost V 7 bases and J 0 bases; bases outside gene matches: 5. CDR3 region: CAITQGGMNTEAFF. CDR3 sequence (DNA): TGTGCCATCACTCAGGGGGGCATGAACACTGAAGCTTTCTTT.

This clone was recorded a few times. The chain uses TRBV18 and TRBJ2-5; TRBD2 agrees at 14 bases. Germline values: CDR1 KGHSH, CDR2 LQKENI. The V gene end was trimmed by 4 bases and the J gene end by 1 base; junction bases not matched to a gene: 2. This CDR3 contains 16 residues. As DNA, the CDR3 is TGTGCCAGCTCACTGACTAGCGGGGGGGCCCAAGAGACCCAGTACTTC. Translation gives CASSLTSGGAQETQYF.

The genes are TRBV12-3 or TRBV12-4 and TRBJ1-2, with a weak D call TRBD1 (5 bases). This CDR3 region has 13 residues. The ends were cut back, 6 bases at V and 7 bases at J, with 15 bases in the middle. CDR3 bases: TGTGCCAGCAGCACGGGGCAGGGAGGTGGCTACACCTTC. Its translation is CASSTGQGGGYTF.

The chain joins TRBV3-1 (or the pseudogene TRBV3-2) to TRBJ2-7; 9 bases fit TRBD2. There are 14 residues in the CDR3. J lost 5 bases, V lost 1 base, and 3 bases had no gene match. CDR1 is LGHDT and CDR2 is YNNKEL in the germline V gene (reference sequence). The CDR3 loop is CASSQGTSAHEQYF. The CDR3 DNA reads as TGTGCCAGCAGCCAAGGGACTAGCGCGCACGAGCAGTACTTC.

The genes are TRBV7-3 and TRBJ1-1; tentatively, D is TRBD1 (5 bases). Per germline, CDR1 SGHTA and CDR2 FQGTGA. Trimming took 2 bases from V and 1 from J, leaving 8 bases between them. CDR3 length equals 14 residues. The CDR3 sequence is CASSLQGKNTEAFF. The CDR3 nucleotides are TGTGCCAGCAGCTTACAGGGTAAGAACACTGAAGCTTTCTTT.

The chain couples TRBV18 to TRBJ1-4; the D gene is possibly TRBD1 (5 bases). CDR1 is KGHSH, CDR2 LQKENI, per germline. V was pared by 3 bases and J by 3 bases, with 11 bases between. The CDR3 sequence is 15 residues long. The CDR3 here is CASSPGHGSNEKLFF. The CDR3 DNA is TGTGCCAGCTCACCCGGACATGGGTCTAATGAAAAACTGTTTTTT.

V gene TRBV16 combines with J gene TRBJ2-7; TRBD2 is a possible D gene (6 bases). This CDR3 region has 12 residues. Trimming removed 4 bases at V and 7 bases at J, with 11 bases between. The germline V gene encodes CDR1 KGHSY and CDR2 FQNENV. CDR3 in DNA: TGTGCCAGCAGCCGAAGTGGGAGGGAGCAGTACTTC. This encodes CASSRSGREQYF. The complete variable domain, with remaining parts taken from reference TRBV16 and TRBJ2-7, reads GEEVAQTPKHLVRGEGQKAKLYCAPIKGHSYVFWYQQVLKNEFKFLISFQNENVFDETGMPKERFSAKCLPNSPCSLEIQATKLEDSAVYFCASSRSGREQYFGPGTRLTVT.

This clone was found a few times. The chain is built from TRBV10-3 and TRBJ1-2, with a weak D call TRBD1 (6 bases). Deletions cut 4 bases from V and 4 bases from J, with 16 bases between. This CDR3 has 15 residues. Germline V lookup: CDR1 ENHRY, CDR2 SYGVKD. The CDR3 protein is CAISGRDTEPYGYTF. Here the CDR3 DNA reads TGTGCCATCAGTGGCCGGGACACCGAGCCCTATGGCTACACCTTC.

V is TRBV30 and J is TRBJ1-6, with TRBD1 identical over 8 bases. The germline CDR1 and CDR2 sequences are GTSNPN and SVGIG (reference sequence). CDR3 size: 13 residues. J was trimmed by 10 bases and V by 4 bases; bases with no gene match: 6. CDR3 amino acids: CAWTRTGSSPLHF. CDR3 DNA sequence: TGTGCCTGGACCCGGACAGGGTCGTCACCCCTCCACTTT.

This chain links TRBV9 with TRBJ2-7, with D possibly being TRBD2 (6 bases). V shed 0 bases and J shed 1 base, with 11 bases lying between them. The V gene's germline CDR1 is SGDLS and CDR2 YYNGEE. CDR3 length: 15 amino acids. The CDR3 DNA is TGTGCCAGCAGCGTAGCCGCTAGCGTATCCTACGAGCAGTACTTC. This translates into CASSVAASVSYEQYF.

CDR3 in amino acids: CASSQASGGARNEQFF. As DNA, the CDR3 is TGCGCCAGCAGCCAAGCTAGCGGGGGGGCCCGCAATGAGCAGTTCTTC. The chain has TRBV4-1 and TRBJ2-1; 12 positions agree with TRBD2. Germline CDR1 reads MGHRA; CDR2 reads YSYEKL. The CDR3 has 16 residues. V lost 1 base, J lost 6 bases, and 4 bases stayed unmatched.

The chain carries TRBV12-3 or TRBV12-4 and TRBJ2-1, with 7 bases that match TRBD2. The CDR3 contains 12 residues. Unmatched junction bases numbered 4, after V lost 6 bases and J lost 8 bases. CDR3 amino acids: CASSLSGHEQFF. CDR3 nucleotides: TGTGCCAGCAGCCTTAGCGGGCATGAGCAGTTCTTC.

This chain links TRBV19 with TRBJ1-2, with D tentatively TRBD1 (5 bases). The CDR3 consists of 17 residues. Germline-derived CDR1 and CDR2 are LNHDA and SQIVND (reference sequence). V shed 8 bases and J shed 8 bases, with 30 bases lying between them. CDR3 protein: CASVNLGDSMRIAGYTF. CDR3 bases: TGTGCCAGTGTTAACCTGGGGGACTCCATGCGAATTGCGGGCTACACCTTC.

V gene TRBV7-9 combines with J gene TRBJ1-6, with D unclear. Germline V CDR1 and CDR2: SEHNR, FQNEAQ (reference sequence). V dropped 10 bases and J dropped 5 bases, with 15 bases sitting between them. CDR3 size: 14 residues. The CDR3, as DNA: TGTGCCACATCGGCGGGGTCCGATAATTCACCCCTCCACTTT. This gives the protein CATSAGSDNSPLHF.

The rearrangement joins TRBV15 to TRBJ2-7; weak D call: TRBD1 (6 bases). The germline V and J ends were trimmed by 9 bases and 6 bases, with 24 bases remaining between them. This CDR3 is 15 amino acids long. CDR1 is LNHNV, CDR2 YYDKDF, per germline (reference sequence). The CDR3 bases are TGTGCCACTCAAAGGACAGCTTCAATAACAGGCGAGCAGTACTTC. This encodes CATQRTASITGEQYF.

The CDR3 is CASSLGQVNTEAFF. The CDR3 nucleotides read TGTGCCAGCAGCTTAGGACAGGTGAACACTGAAGCTTTCTTT. This rearrangement joins TRBV7-9 to TRBJ1-1, with D perhaps TRBD1 (6 bases). There are 14 residues in the CDR3. Trimming took 1 base from V and 0 from J, leaving 6 bases between them. Germline CDR1 reads SEHNR; CDR2 reads FQNEAQ (reference sequence).

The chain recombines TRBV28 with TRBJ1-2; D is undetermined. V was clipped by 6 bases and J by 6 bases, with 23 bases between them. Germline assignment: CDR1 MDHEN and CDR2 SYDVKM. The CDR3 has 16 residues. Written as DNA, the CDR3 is TGTGCCAGCAGAACCGAAGGGAGAGGGCAAGGGAATGGCTACACCTTC. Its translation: CASRTEGRGQGNGYTF.